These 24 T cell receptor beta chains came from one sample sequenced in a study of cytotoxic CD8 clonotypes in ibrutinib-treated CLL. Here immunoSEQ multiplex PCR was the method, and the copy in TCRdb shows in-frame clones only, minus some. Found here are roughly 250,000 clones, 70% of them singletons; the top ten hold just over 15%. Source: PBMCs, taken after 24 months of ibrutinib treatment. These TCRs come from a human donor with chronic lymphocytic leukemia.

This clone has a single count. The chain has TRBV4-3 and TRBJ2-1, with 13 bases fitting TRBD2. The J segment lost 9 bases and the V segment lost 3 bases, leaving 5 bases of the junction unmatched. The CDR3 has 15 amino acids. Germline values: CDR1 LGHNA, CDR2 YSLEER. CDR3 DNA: TGCGCCAGCAGCCACACTAGCGGGAGGGAGGGTGAGCAGTTCTTC. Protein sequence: CASSHTSGREGEQFF.

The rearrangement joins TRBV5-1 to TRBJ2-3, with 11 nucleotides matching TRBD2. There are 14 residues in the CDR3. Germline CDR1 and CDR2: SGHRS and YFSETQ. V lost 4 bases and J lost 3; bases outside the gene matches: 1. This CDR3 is CASSLAGGTDTQYF. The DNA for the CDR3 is TGCGCCAGCAGCCTAGCGGGAGGAACAGATACGCAGTATTTT.

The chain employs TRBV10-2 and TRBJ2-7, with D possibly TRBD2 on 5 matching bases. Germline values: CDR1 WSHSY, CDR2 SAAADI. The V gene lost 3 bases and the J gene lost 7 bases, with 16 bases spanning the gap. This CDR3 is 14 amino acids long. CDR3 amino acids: CASSDRLPPGEQYF. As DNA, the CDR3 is TGCGCCAGCAGTGATAGGCTTCCGCCGGGGGAGCAGTACTTC.

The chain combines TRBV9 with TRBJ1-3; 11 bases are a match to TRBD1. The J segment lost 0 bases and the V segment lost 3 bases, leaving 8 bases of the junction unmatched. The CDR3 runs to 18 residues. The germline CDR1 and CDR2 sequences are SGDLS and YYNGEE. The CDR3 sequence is CASSAPGTGGSSGNTIYF. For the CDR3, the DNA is TGTGCCAGCAGCGCCCCCGGGACAGGGGGTTCCTCTGGAAACACCATATATTTT.

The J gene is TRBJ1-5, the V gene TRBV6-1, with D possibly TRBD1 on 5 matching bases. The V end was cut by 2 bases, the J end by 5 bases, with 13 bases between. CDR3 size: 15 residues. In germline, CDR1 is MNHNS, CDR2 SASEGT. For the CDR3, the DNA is TGTGCCAGCAGTGAAAAGGGGTTGGGTTATCAGCCCCAGCATTTT. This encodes CASSEKGLGYQPQHF.

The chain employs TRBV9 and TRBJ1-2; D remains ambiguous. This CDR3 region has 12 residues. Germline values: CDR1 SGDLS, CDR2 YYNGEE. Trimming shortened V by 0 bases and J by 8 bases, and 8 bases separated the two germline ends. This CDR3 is CASSVVPEGYTF. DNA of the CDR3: TGTGCCAGCAGCGTAGTTCCGGAAGGCTACACCTTC.

CDR3 in amino acids: CAWSSLRASNEQFF. The CDR3 coding sequence is TGTGCCTGGAGCTCCCTTCGGGCCTCCAATGAGCAGTTCTTC. The genes are TRBV30 and TRBJ2-1; D gene uncertain. V lost 3 bases, J lost 6 bases, and 15 bases lay in between. Germline values: CDR1 GTSNPN, CDR2 SVGIG (reference sequence). The CDR3 spans 14 residues.

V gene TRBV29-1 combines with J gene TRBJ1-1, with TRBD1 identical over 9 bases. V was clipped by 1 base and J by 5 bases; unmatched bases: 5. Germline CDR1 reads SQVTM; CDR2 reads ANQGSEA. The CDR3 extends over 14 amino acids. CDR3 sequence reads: CSVEVQGAVTEAFF. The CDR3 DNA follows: TGCAGCGTTGAAGTACAGGGGGCCGTGACTGAAGCTTTCTTT.

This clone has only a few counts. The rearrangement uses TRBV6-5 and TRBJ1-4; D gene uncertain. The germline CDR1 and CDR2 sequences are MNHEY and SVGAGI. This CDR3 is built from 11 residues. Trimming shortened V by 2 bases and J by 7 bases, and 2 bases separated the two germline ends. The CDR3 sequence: CASSYGEKLFF. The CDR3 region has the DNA TGTGCCAGCAGTTACGGTGAAAAACTGTTTTTT.

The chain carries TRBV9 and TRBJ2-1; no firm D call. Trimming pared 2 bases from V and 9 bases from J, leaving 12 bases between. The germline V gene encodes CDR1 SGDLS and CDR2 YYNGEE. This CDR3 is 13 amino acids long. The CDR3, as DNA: TGTGCCAGCAGCGTGTCTGCCCCAGGTGAGCAGTTCTTC. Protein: CASSVSAPGEQFF.

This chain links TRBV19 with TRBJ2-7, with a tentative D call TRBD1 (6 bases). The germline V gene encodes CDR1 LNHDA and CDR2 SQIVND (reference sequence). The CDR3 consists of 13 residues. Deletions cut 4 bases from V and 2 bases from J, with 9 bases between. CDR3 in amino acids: CASSTSGAYEQYF. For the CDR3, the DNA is TGTGCCAGTAGTACCTCAGGGGCCTACGAGCAGTACTTC.

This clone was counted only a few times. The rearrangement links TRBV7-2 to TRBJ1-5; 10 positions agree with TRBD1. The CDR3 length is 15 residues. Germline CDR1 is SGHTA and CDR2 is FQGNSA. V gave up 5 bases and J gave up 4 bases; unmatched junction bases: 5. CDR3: CASSLTGGLNQPQHF. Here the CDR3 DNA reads TGTGCCAGCAGCCTGACAGGGGGCCTGAATCAGCCCCAGCATTTT.

This CDR3 is CASSYSTGGGEAFF. CDR3 DNA: TGTGCCAGCAGCTACTCAACAGGGGGCGGTGAAGCTTTCTTT. The rearrangement links TRBV7-9 to TRBJ1-1; 9 bases map to TRBD1. The CDR3 is 14 residues long. Germline CDR1 and CDR2: SEHNR and FQNEAQ (reference sequence). Trimming took 4 bases from V and 7 from J; bases not matched to a gene: 7.

CDR3 residues: CASSYSSAGQGYTF. The CDR3 nucleotides read TGTGCCAGCAGTTACTCGTCGGCAGGGCAGGGCTACACCTTC. This chain connects TRBV6-5 to TRBJ1-2; tentatively, D is TRBD1 (5 bases). V was clipped by 0 bases and J by 8 bases, with 13 bases between them. Germline V lookup: CDR1 MNHEY, CDR2 SVGAGI. CDR3 length: 14 residues.

Written as DNA, the CDR3 is TGTGCCTGTAACAGGGGAGGGACCGGGGAGCTGTTTTTT. It specifies CACNRGGTGELFF. The rearrangement joins TRBV30 to TRBJ2-2, with D possibly called TRBD1 or TRBD2 (7 bases each). V lost 6 bases, J lost 5 bases, and 13 bases lay in between. CDR1 is GTSNPN and CDR2 is SVGIG in the germline V gene (reference sequence). This CDR3 is 13 amino acids long.

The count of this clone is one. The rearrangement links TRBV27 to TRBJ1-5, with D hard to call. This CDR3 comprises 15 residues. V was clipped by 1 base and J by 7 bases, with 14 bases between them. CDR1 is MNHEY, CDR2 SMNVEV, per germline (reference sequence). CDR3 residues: CASSLWAGNGQPQHF. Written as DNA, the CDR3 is TGTGCCAGCAGTTTATGGGCGGGAAATGGCCAGCCCCAGCATTTT.

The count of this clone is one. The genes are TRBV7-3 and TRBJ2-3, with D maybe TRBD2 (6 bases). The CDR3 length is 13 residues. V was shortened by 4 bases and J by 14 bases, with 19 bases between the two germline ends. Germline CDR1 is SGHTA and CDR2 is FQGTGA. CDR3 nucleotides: TGTGCCAGCAGCTCCCCGGGAGAGCATCTGCCGTATTTT. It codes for CASSSPGEHLPYF.

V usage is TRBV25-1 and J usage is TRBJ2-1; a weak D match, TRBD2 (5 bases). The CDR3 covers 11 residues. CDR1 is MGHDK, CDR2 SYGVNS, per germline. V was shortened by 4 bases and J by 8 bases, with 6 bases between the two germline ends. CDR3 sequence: CASSGGDEQFF. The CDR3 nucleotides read TGTGCCAGCAGTGGGGGAGATGAGCAGTTCTTC.

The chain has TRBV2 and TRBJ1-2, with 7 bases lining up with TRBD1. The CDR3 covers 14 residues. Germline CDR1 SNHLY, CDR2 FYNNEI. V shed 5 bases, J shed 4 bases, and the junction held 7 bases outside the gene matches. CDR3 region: CASSSQGPTYGYTF. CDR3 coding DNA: TGTGCCAGCAGTTCACAGGGGCCCACCTATGGCTACACCTTC.

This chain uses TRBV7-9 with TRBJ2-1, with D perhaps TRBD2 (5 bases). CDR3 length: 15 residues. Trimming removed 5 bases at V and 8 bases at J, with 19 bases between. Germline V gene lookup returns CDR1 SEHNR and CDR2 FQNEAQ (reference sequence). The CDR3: CASSPSLEVGDEQFF. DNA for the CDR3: TGTGCCAGCAGCCCTTCTCTTGAGGTGGGAGATGAGCAGTTCTTC.

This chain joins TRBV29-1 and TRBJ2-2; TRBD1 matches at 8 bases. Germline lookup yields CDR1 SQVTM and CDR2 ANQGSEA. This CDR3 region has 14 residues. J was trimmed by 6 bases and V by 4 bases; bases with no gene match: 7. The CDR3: CSVVPGGRPGELFF. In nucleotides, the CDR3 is TGCAGCGTTGTGCCAGGGGGCAGACCCGGGGAGCTGTTTTTT.

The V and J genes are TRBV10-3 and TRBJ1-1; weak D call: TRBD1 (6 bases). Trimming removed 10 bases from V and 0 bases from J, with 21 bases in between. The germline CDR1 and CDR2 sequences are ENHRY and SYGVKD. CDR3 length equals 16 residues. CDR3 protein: CATNQQLPGVNTEAFF. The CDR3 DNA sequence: TGTGCCACCAATCAGCAGCTCCCAGGGGTGAACACTGAAGCTTTCTTT.

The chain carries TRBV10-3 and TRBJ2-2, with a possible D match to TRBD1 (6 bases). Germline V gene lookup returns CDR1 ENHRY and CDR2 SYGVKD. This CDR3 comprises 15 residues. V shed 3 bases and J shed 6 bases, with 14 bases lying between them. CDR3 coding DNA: TGTGCCATCAGTGAACAGGGCCCTGTAGCCGGGGAGCTGTTTTTT. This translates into CAISEQGPVAGELFF.

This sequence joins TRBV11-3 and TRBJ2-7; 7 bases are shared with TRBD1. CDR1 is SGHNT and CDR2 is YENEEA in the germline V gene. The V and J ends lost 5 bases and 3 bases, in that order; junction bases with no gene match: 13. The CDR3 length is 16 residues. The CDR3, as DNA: TGTGCCAGCAGCCCGGGTGGATGGGACAGCAGCTACGAGCAGTACTTC. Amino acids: CASSPGGWDSSYEQYF.